One T cell receptor (beta chain) is described in this entry. At one end the junction does not follow the germline gene, possibly because of a read error. TCRdb keeps only in-frame clones here, not all; method: immunoSEQ multiplex PCR. The sample has about 540,000 clones, approximately 80% seen once. This specimen comes from a study of shared T cell receptors in the human thymus. This CDR3 contains 16 residues. From germline, CDR1 is KGHSH and CDR2 LQKENI. This same sample was also part of a study on human thymus T cells.

The clonotype originates from a boy younger than two with a congenital heart defect. The chain has TRBV18 and TRBJ2-7; weak D call: TRBD2 (6 bases). Material for sequencing was thymocytes. CDR3 nucleotides: TGTGCCAGCTCTCCACCCGGGACTCTGAGCTCCTACGAGCAGTACTTC. Translating gives CASSPPGTLSSYEQYF.